Here is one T cell receptor (beta chain) with its context. What it binds is unknown. Expansion with viral peptide pools was applied to antigen-specific CD4+ T cells by the ViraFEST assay prior to sequencing. Researchers isolated CD4+ T cells once roughly nine days of culture had elapsed. Vaccinated participants had no history of SARS-CoV-2 infection and tested negative for nucleocapsid antibodies. This sample is drawn from a study of vaccination effects on CD4 cells after COVID-19. Study-wide results and limits: Long after vaccination, the clones induced by infection and by vaccine shrank markedly in size.

Sequenced by immunoSEQ multiplex PCR; TCRdb stores in-frame clones only, minus some. This sample has tens of thousands of clones, with around 67% found just once. The clonotype was recovered from a human donor who received a COVID-19 vaccine. Sequenced here: CD4+ T cells from PBMCs cultured with SARS-CoV-2 spike peptides, sampled before COVID-19 vaccination.

Written as DNA, the CDR3 is TGTGCCAGCAGTGACCGGGTCCCCATCCAAGATGAGCAGTTCTTC. This gives the protein CASSDRVPIQDEQFF. The chain is built from TRBV6-4 and TRBJ2-1; D remains ambiguous. V shed 2 bases and J shed 8 bases, with 16 bases lying between them. Germline CDR1 MRHNA, CDR2 SNTAGT. This CDR3 has 15 residues.